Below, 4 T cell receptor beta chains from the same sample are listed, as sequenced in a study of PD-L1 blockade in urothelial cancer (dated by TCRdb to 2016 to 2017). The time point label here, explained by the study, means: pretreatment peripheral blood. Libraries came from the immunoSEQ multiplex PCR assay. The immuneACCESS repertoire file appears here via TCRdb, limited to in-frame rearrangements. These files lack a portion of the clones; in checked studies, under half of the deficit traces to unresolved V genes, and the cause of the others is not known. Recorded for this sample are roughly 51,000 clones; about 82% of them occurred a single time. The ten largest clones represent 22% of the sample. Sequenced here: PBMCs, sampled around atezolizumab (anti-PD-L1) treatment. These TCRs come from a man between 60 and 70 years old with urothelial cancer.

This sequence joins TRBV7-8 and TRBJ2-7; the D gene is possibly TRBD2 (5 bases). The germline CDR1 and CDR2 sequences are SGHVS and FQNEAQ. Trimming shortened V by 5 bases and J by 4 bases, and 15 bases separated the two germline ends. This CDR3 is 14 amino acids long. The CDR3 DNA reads TGTGCCAGCAGCCGAAGGAGAGGGTATTACGAGCAGTACTTC. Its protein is CASSRRRGYYEQYF.

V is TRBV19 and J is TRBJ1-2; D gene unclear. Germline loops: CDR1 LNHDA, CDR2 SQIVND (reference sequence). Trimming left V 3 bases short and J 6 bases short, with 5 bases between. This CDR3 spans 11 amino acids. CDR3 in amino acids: CASSINDGYTF. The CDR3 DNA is TGTGCCAGTAGTATCAATGATGGCTACACCTTC.

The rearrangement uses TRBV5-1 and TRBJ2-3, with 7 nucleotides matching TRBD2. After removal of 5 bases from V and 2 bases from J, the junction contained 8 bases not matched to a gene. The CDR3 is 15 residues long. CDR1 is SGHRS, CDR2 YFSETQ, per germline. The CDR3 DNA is TGCGCCAGCAGGGATAGCGGGTTAACCACAGATACGCAGTATTTT. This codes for CASRDSGLTTDTQYF.

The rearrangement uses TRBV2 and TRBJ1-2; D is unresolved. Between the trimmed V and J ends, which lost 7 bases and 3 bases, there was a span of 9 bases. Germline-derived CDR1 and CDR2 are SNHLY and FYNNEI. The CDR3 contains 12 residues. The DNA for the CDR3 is TGTGCCAGCAACCCGAGCTACTATGGCTACACCTTC. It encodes CASNPSYYGYTF.